This TCR beta chain emerged from a study of T-cell memory formation after mild COVID-19. Turning to the study itself: Each donor largely had its own TCR clusters. Study outcomes and limitations: CD4+ contracting clones were mainly CM and EM; CD8+ ones, EMRA. Pre-infection memory carried some responding clones, suggesting that cross-reactive memory joined.

Worth noting for this clonotype: The antigen remains unidentified.

Amplification by 5'RACE using constant-segment primers produced TCR alpha and TCR beta cDNA libraries that carried sample barcodes and UMIs. TCRdb redid the calling of the 5' RACE reads with MiXCR, one entry per CDR3 protein. The sample has under 250,000 distinct CDR3 sequences; around 10% are singletons. The TCR was taken from a man between 18 and 35 years old who had mild COVID-19 (a few samples of this study predate the infection). Cell type and time point are not known. The sequencing sample was made of PBMCs or a T cell subset sorted from them (not recorded which).

The CDR3 nucleotides read TGTGCCAGCAGTTACCTCGGGTATCCTAGCGGGGGTACGGAGACCCAGTACTTC. Translation gives CASSYLGYPSGGTETQYF. This sequence joins TRBV6-2 or TRBV6-3 and TRBJ2-5; the match to TRBD2 covers 10 bases. The CDR3 is 18 amino acids. Germline V gene data show CDR1 as MNHEY and CDR2 as SVGEGT. Unmatched junction bases numbered 14, after V lost 2 bases and J lost 5 bases.